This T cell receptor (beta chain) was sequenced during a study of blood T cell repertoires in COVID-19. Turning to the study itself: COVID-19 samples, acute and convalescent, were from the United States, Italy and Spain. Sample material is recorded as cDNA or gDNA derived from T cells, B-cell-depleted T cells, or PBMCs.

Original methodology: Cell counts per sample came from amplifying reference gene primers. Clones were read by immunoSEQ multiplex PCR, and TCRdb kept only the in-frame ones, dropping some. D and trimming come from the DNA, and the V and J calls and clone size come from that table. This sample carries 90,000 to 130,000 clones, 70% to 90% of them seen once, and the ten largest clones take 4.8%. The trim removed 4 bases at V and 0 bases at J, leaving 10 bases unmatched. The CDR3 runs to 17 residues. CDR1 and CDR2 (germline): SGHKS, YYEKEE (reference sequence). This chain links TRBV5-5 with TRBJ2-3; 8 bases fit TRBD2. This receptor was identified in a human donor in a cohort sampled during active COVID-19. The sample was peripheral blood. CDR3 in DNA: TGTGCCAGCAGCCCAAGCTGGGGACTAGGGAGCACAGATACGCAGTATTTT. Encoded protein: CASSPSWGLGSTDTQYF.